This T cell receptor (beta chain) was profiled in a study of cytomegalovirus exposure and HLA in healthy donors. Primers for the PCR totalled 60 Vbeta and 13 Jbeta. Per the original data handling: Counted up in a later analysis, unique TCR beta chains came to some 82 million, with some 11 million shared. Profiled with immunoSEQ multiplex PCR; TCRdb holds only in-frame clones, not every one. V and J calls and clone size come straight from that table; D and trimming were deduced from the DNA. Of roughly 140,000 clones listed, approximately 60% are singletons. Germline loops: CDR1 SGHVS, CDR2 FQNEAQ. The CDR3 spans 15 residues. Trimming cost V 5 bases and J 1 base; bases outside gene matches: 7.

The sequenced sample consisted of PBMCs. The TCR comes from a woman aged 60 to 75 in good health and CMV-seropositive. The V and J genes are TRBV7-8 and TRBJ1-1; TRBD1 agrees at 7 bases. CDR3 sequence (DNA): TGTGCCAGCAGCAACCCGACAGGGCAGAACACTGAAGCTTTCTTT. Its protein product is CASSNPTGQNTEAFF.